The 25 T cell receptor beta chains below come from one sample, sequenced in a study of cytomegalovirus exposure and HLA in healthy donors. In the PCR, 60 Vbeta and 13 Jbeta primers were used. Sequenced by immunoSEQ multiplex PCR; TCRdb stores in-frame clones only, minus some. The sample lists roughly 150,000 clones; approximately 80% were seen once. The source material was PBMCs. These receptors were obtained from a woman under 30 in good health and CMV-seronegative.

V usage is TRBV5-6 and J usage is TRBJ2-6, with D tentatively TRBD1 (6 bases). The germline V gene has CDR1 SGHDT and CDR2 YYEEEE. V was clipped by 4 bases and J by 0 bases, with 11 bases between them. The CDR3 sequence is 16 residues long. CDR3 bases: TGTGCCAGCAGCCCACAGGGACCCTCTGGGGCCAACGTCCTGACTTTC. This gives the protein CASSPQGPSGANVLTF.

The V and J genes are TRBV19 and TRBJ1-5; 8 positions agree with TRBD1. The trim removed 7 bases at V and 0 bases at J, leaving 8 bases unmatched. This CDR3 region has 16 residues. The germline V gene encodes CDR1 LNHDA and CDR2 SQIVND (reference sequence). The CDR3 sequence is CASTRQGLDSNQPQHF. The CDR3 DNA follows: TGTGCCAGTACCCGACAGGGGTTGGATAGCAATCAGCCCCAGCATTTT.

The chain employs TRBV13 and TRBJ2-7; D gene ambiguous. With 1 base removed from V and 6 bases from J, the gap between germline ends came to 7 bases. Germline V lookup: CDR1 PRHDT, CDR2 FYEKMQ (reference sequence). The CDR3 has 12 residues. CDR3 nucleotides: TGTGCCAGCAGCTTAGAAGCTGCCGAGCAGTACTTC. Its protein product is CASSLEAAEQYF.

This chain links TRBV6-1 with TRBJ1-3; no definite D call. The CDR3 spans 15 residues. Germline V gene lookup returns CDR1 MNHNS and CDR2 SASEGT. Trimming removed 2 bases from V and 2 bases from J, with 10 bases in between. The CDR3 loop is CASSEREGAGNTIYF. For the CDR3, the DNA is TGTGCCAGCAGTGAACGGGAGGGAGCTGGAAACACCATATATTTT.

The chain is built from TRBV18 and TRBJ1-3, with D hard to call. V dropped 1 base and J dropped 4 bases, with 14 bases sitting between them. Germline CDR1 reads KGHSH; CDR2 reads LQKENI. This CDR3 region has 16 residues. The CDR3 is CASSPRPGKEGNTIYF. CDR3 in DNA: TGTGCCAGCTCACCACGCCCGGGAAAGGAGGGAAACACCATATATTTT.

Of note for this clone: Germline is not matched at one junction end, which may reflect a read error. The rearrangement links TRBV7-9 to TRBJ1-2; 7 bases match TRBD1. Germline V CDR1 and CDR2: SEHNR, FQNEAQ (reference sequence). This CDR3 contains 12 residues. Written as DNA, the CDR3 is TGTTCCAGCAGCGCCAGGGGGGATGGCTACACCTTC. Protein: CSSSARGDGYTF.

The chain combines TRBV7-6 with TRBJ1-1; 7 bases are a match to TRBD1. Trimming cost V 1 base and J 1 base; bases outside gene matches: 3. Per germline, CDR1 SGHVS and CDR2 FNYEAQ. CDR3 length equals 15 residues. DNA of the CDR3: TGTGCCAGCAGCTTAGAGGGGACAGCGAACACTGAAGCTTTCTTT. This gives the protein CASSLEGTANTEAFF.

This chain joins TRBV7-9 and TRBJ1-2; tentatively, D is TRBD1 (5 bases). The CDR3 loop spans 14 amino acids. Trimming removed 4 bases from V and 2 bases from J, with 11 bases in between. The V gene's germline CDR1 is SEHNR and CDR2 FQNEAQ (reference sequence). Here the CDR3 reads CASSSTVVNYGYTF. CDR3 bases: TGTGCCAGCAGCTCGACAGTCGTCAACTATGGCTACACCTTC.

The chain links TRBV5-1 to TRBJ1-1, with 10 bases fitting TRBD1. The V gene end was trimmed by 2 bases and the J gene end by 4 bases; junction bases not matched to a gene: 8. CDR1 is SGHRS, CDR2 YFSETQ, per germline. There are 16 residues in the CDR3. The chain's CDR3 is CASSLGQGDPFTEAFF. CDR3 DNA: TGCGCCAGCAGCTTAGGACAGGGGGACCCTTTCACTGAAGCTTTCTTT.

The chain links TRBV28 to TRBJ1-6; weak D call: TRBD1 (6 bases). The germline V gene has CDR1 MDHEN and CDR2 SYDVKM. The V gene lost 8 bases and the J gene lost 2 bases, with 7 bases spanning the gap. The CDR3 is made up of 13 amino acids. The DNA for the CDR3 is TGTGCCAGCGGGACACCCTATAATTCACCCCTCCACTTT. Amino acid sequence: CASGTPYNSPLHF. Variable domain in full (rest from reference TRBV28 and TRBJ1-6): DVKVTQSSRYLVKRTGEKVFLECVQDMDHENMFWYRQDPGLGLRLIYFSYDVKMKEKGDIPEGYSVSREKKERFSLILESASTNQTSMYLCASGTPYNSPLHFGNGTRLTVT.

The chain is built from TRBV11-1 and TRBJ2-5, with D possibly matching TRBD2 (5 bases). CDR1 is SGHAT and CDR2 is FQDESV in the germline V gene (reference sequence). The CDR3 loop spans 11 amino acids. The V end lost 4 bases, the J end lost 9 bases, and 9 bases lay between the germline ends. The CDR3 sequence is CASSSRRAQYF. The CDR3 coding sequence is TGTGCCAGCAGCTCCCGGCGGGCCCAGTACTTC. The full variable domain, rest sourced from reference TRBV11-1 and TRBJ2-5, is EAEVAQSPRYKITEKSQAVAFWCDPISGHATLYWYRQILGQGPELLVQFQDESVVDDSQLPKDRFSAERLKGVDSTLKIQPAELGDSAMYLCASSSRRAQYFGPGTRLLVL.

The genes are TRBV18 and TRBJ2-3, with D possibly being TRBD2 (6 bases). Per germline, CDR1 KGHSH and CDR2 LQKENI. V shed 6 bases and J shed 4 bases, with 14 bases lying between them. CDR3 length equals 14 residues. DNA for the CDR3: TGTGCCAGCTCCAACCTAGCGTTAGCAGATACGCAGTATTTT. Amino acid sequence: CASSNLALADTQYF.

The rearrangement joins TRBV19 to TRBJ1-4; 9 bases are shared with TRBD1. The germline V gene has CDR1 LNHDA and CDR2 SQIVND (reference sequence). Trimming at V came to 5 bases and at J to 8 bases, leaving 9 bases not matched to a gene. This CDR3 has 15 amino acids. Written as DNA, the CDR3 is TGTGCCAGTAGTGCAGCGACAGGGGGTGAGGAAAAACTGTTTTTT. Translating it yields CASSAATGGEEKLFF. Using reference TRBV19 and TRBJ1-4 for the parts outside the CDR3, the full variable domain is DGGITQSPKYLFRKEGQNVTLSCEQNLNHDAMYWYRQDPGQGLRLIYYSQIVNDFQKGDIAEGYSVSREKKESFPLTVTSAQKNPTAFYLCASSAATGGEEKLFFGSGTQLSVL.

The genes are TRBV5-1 and TRBJ2-3; D is unclear. Germline V CDR1 and CDR2: SGHRS, YFSETQ. V lost 0 bases to trimming and J lost 3 bases, with 8 bases between them. CDR3 length: 14 amino acids. CDR3 coding DNA: TGCGCCAGCAGCTTGGGGCAGGTTACAGATACGCAGTATTTT. Protein sequence: CASSLGQVTDTQYF.

The gene calls are TRBV25-1 and TRBJ1-5; D is undetermined. The CDR3 contains 17 residues. V lost 4 bases and J lost 0, with 16 bases in between. CDR1 is MGHDK, CDR2 SYGVNS, per germline. The CDR3 region is CASSGTRGIYSNQPQHF. Written as DNA, the CDR3 is TGTGCCAGCAGTGGAACTCGCGGCATTTATAGCAATCAGCCCCAGCATTTT.

Only a few counts were recorded for this clone. This sequence joins TRBV11-3 and TRBJ1-2, with D maybe TRBD1 (5 bases). Germline CDR1 and CDR2: SGHNT and YENEEA. Trimming left V 0 bases short and J 8 bases short, with 16 bases between. The CDR3 length is 15 residues. This chain's CDR3 is CASSLEAGRADGYTF. Here the CDR3 DNA reads TGTGCCAGCAGCTTAGAGGCTGGCAGGGCAGACGGCTACACCTTC.

The chain combines TRBV4-1 with TRBJ2-1, with D possibly being TRBD2 (5 bases). The CDR3 is made up of 15 amino acids. Trimming removed 1 base at V and 2 bases at J, with 9 bases between. CDR1 is MGHRA and CDR2 is YSYEKL in the germline V gene. The CDR3 is CASSQGGLTYNEQFF. CDR3 in DNA: TGCGCCAGCAGCCAAGGCGGACTCACCTACAATGAGCAGTTCTTC.

The chain links TRBV5-4 to TRBJ2-1; 8 nucleotides line up with TRBD1. The CDR3 runs to 15 residues. The trim removed 4 bases at V and 0 bases at J, leaving 3 bases unmatched. Per germline, CDR1 SGHNT and CDR2 YYREEE (reference sequence). CDR3 sequence: CASSRDRSSYNEQFF. DNA of the CDR3: TGTGCCAGCAGCAGGGACAGGAGCTCCTACAATGAGCAGTTCTTC. The full variable domain, its missing parts supplied by reference TRBV5-4 and TRBJ2-1, is ETGVTQSPTHLIKTRGQQVTLRCSSQSGHNTVSWYQQALGQGPQFIFQYYREEENGRGNFPPRFSGLQFPNYSSELNVNALELDDSALYLCASSRDRSSYNEQFFGPGTRLTVL.

Only a few counts were recorded for this clone. Here the CDR3 DNA reads TGTGCCAGCAGCCCCGGGACAGGGGACTACAATGAGCAGTTCTTC. Protein: CASSPGTGDYNEQFF. V is TRBV6-1 and J is TRBJ2-1; 10 nucleotides align to TRBD1. The trim removed 6 bases at V and 3 bases at J, leaving 5 bases unmatched. CDR1 and CDR2 (germline): MNHNS, SASEGT. The CDR3 is 15 residues long.

The CDR3 DNA reads TGTGCCACCTGGGGAGGCCAGGTAGGGGAGACCCAGTACTTC. This codes for CATWGGQVGETQYF. V gene TRBV10-3 combines with J gene TRBJ2-5; perhaps TRBD2 as D (6 bases). The CDR3 has 14 residues. Trimming cost V 10 bases and J 5 bases, with 20 bases left between them. Germline CDR1 and CDR2: ENHRY and SYGVKD.

The rearrangement links TRBV28 to TRBJ1-5, with 10 bases matching TRBD1. V lost 5 bases to trimming and J lost 7 bases; unmatched junction nucleotides: 8. The CDR3 is made up of 15 amino acids. The germline CDR1 and CDR2 sequences are MDHEN and SYDVKM. CDR3 coding DNA: TGTGCCAGCAGTCCCGGGACAGGGGTTTACCAGCCCCAGCATTTT. Protein: CASSPGTGVYQPQHF.

The rearrangement uses TRBV30 and TRBJ2-7; 9 bases are a match to TRBD2. The germline V gene encodes CDR1 GTSNPN and CDR2 SVGIG (reference sequence). Trimming took 4 bases from V and 7 from J; bases not matched to a gene: 14. The CDR3 totals 15 residues. CDR3 amino acids: CAWKVQAGGLGEQYF. The CDR3 region has the DNA TGTGCCTGGAAGGTCCAAGCGGGGGGCCTCGGGGAGCAGTACTTC.

The J gene is TRBJ1-4, the V gene TRBV2; TRBD1 agrees at 10 bases. In germline, CDR1 is SNHLY, CDR2 FYNNEI. The CDR3 spans 14 residues. The V gene end was trimmed by 6 bases and the J gene end by 8 bases; junction bases not matched to a gene: 6. The CDR3 DNA reads as TGTGCCAGCAGCCCAGGGACAGGGGAGGAAAAACTGTTTTTT. This sequence encodes CASSPGTGEEKLFF.

Only one count was recorded for this clone. V usage is TRBV10-3 and J usage is TRBJ2-7; 8 nucleotides agree with TRBD2. The CDR3 contains 17 residues. Germline V gene sequence: CDR1 ENHRY, CDR2 SYGVKD. After removal of 4 bases from V and 5 bases from J, the junction contained 16 bases not matched to a gene. The CDR3 bases are TGTGCCATCAGTGGTATACGACTAGCGTTCGGAAAAGACGAGCAGTACTTC. Translated, it gives CAISGIRLAFGKDEQYF.

The chain employs TRBV19 and TRBJ1-2; 7 bases are a match to TRBD1. The CDR3 sequence is 18 residues long. The V gene end was trimmed by 1 base and the J gene end by 0 bases; junction bases not matched to a gene: 11. Germline values: CDR1 LNHDA, CDR2 SQIVND (reference sequence). The CDR3 loop is CASSIVGLRQGANYGYTF. The CDR3 DNA is TGTGCCAGTAGTATAGTGGGCTTGAGACAGGGAGCTAACTATGGCTACACCTTC.